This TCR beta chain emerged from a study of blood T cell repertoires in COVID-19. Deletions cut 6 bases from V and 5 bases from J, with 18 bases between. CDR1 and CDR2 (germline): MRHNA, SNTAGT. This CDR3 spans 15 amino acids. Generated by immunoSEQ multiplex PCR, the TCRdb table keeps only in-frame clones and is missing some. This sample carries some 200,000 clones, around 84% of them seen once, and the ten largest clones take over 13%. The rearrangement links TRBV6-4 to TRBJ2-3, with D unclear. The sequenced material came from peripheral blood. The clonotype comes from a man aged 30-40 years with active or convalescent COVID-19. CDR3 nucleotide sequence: TGTGCCAGCAGACCACAGCCGTTCAGTCGAGATACGCAGTATTTT. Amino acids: CASRPQPFSRDTQYF.